These 24 T cell receptor beta chains were sequenced from one sample in a study of T cells in Graves' hyperthyroidism and ophthalmopathy. There were TCR beta CDR3 regions amplified from RNA transcripts. When the TCR CDR3 underwent first-round RT-PCR, the HTBI primer set was used. One entry per CDR3 protein results from TCRdb running MiXCR on the multiplex PCR reads. There are around 700,000 distinct CDR3 sequences in the sample; under 45% occur only once, and around 30% lies in the top ten. Source material: blood. These TCRs come from a woman in her forties with Graves' hyperthyroidism.

This clonotype occurred many times. This chain uses TRBV10-2 with TRBJ1-6; 7 positions agree with TRBD1. This CDR3 region has 13 residues. Germline CDR1 reads WSHSY; CDR2 reads SAAADI. The J segment lost 9 bases and the V segment lost 7 bases, leaving 6 bases of the junction unmatched. The CDR3 here is CASIEGAGSPLHF. CDR3 DNA sequence: TGCGCCAGCATCGAGGGGGCAGGTTCACCCCTCCACTTT.

The chain uses TRBV25-1 and TRBJ1-2; D remains unclear. Germline V gene lookup returns CDR1 MGHDK and CDR2 SYGVNS. This CDR3 comprises 11 residues. V lost 6 bases and J lost 8, with 10 bases in between. The CDR3 reads CASRGFDGYTF. CDR3 coding DNA: TGTGCCAGCAGGGGCTTCGACGGCTACACCTTC.

This clonotype appeared many times. The V call is TRBV15, the J call TRBJ2-5, with 9 bases that match TRBD2. Germline V gives CDR1 LNHNV, CDR2 YYDKDF (reference sequence). J lost 1 base, V lost 1 base, and 10 bases had no gene match. The CDR3 runs to 18 residues. CDR3 region: CATSRGGGSGGSQETQYF. In nucleotides, the CDR3 is TGTGCCACCAGCAGAGGGGGGGGTAGCGGGGGATCCCAAGAGACCCAGTACTTC.

The chain has TRBV10-3 and TRBJ2-7; no firm D call. Germline CDR1 reads ENHRY; CDR2 reads SYGVKD. The CDR3 contains 13 residues. V lost 5 bases to trimming and J lost 2 bases, with 10 bases between them. CDR3 amino acids: CAISYVGPYEQYF. CDR3 coding DNA: TGTGCCATCAGTTACGTCGGACCCTACGAGCAGTACTTC.

This clonotype has a single count. The chain combines TRBV29-1 with TRBJ1-2; D is ambiguous. CDR1 SQVTM and CDR2 ANQGSEA come from the germline V gene. Trimming removed 5 bases from V and 8 bases from J, with 12 bases in between. The CDR3 is 11 amino acids. The CDR3: CSVPSLGGYTF. The CDR3, as DNA: TGCAGCGTTCCCAGCTTGGGCGGCTACACCTTC.

This clonotype was recorded at least ten times. The V gene is TRBV19, the J gene TRBJ2-5, with D perhaps matching TRBD2 (6 bases). Trimming removed 8 bases from V and 2 bases from J, with 12 bases in between. Germline V gene sequence: CDR1 LNHDA, CDR2 SQIVND (reference sequence). This CDR3 spans 13 amino acids. The CDR3 region has the DNA TGTGCCAGTGCGGGACGGATACAAGAGACCCAGTACTTC. Translating it yields CASAGRIQETQYF.

This clonotype was detected ten times or more. The chain employs TRBV19 and TRBJ2-2; 10 nucleotides match TRBD1. Germline values: CDR1 LNHDA, CDR2 SQIVND (reference sequence). V lost 5 bases, J lost 4 bases, and 4 bases stayed unmatched. CDR3 length: 15 amino acids. CDR3 coding DNA: TGTGCCAGTAGTTCGGGACAGGGGAGCACCGGGGAGCTGTTTTTT. Protein: CASSSGQGSTGELFF.

This clonotype occurred a few times. V is TRBV9 and J is TRBJ1-3, with TRBD1 matching 7 bases. Per germline, CDR1 SGDLS and CDR2 YYNGEE. The V segment lost 2 bases and the J segment 2 bases; nucleotides outside the gene matches: 4. This CDR3 comprises 15 residues. CDR3 coding DNA: TGTGCCAGCAGCGTGAGACAGGGTCCTGGAAACACCATATATTTT. The encoded protein is CASSVRQGPGNTIYF. The variable domain in full, completed from reference TRBV9 and TRBJ1-3, reads DSGVTQTPKHLITATGQRVTLRCSPRSGDLSVYWYQQSLDQGLQFLIQYYNGEERAKGNILERFSAQQFPDLHSELNLSSLELGDSALYFCASSVRQGPGNTIYFGEGSWLTVV.

The rearrangement uses TRBV29-1 and TRBJ1-1; D gene ambiguous. The CDR3 totals 13 residues. Trimming removed 6 bases at V and 1 base at J, with 12 bases between. Germline loops: CDR1 SQVTM, CDR2 ANQGSEA. CDR3 nucleotide sequence: TGCAGCGTGTCAGGAGGTACGAACACTGAAGCTTTCTTT. It codes for CSVSGGTNTEAFF.

With regard to this clonotype: This is likely a read error, given that the CDR3 carries no conserved phenylalanine or tryptophan at its end. Because the CDR3's place on the DNA is in doubt, the DNA is left out and the CDR3 is given as listed by TCRdb. The chain joins TRBV19 to TRBJ1-1; TRBD1, the table's D call, was not compared with the DNA. Germline CDR1 reads LNHDA; CDR2 reads SQIVND (reference sequence). The CDR3 is 12 amino acids long, termini counted. CDR3 sequence reads: CASSRAGETAIS.

A few counts support this clonotype. In DNA, the CDR3 is TGTGCCAGCACCACTTACCCTTCCTCGGGTAGCTATGGCTACACCTTC. Translated, it gives CASTTYPSSGSYGYTF. This chain uses TRBV5-5 with TRBJ1-2; no definite D call. The CDR3 runs to 16 residues. Germline-derived CDR1 and CDR2 are SGHKS and YYEKEE (reference sequence). Trimming left V 6 bases short and J 4 bases short, with 22 bases between.

This clonotype was observed a few times. This sequence joins TRBV4-3 and TRBJ1-1; TRBD1 aligns across 9 bases. With V trimmed by 5 bases and J by 6 bases, 4 bases remained unmatched. CDR3 length: 13 amino acids. Germline CDR1 is LGHNA and CDR2 is YSLEER. CDR3 sequence (DNA): TGCGCCAGCAGCAAGGACAGGGGTGCTGAAGCTTTCTTT. Translated: CASSKDRGAEAFF.

The gene calls are TRBV7-2 and TRBJ1-5; the D is unclear. Matching the DNA end better, TRBJ2-3 makes the J call doubtful. The CDR3 spans 16 residues. Germline CDR1 SGHTA, CDR2 FQGNSA. This CDR3 reads CASSLFRLGNTDTQYF. The CDR3 DNA sequence: TGTGCCAGCAGCTTATTCCGACTCGGAAACACAGATACGCAGTATTTT.

The V call is TRBV5-5, the J call TRBJ1-1, with D uncertain. Germline loops: CDR1 SGHKS, CDR2 YYEKEE (reference sequence). This CDR3 is 13 amino acids long. Trimming removed 0 bases at V and 8 bases at J, with 11 bases between. The CDR3 sequence: CASSLEFGREAFF. The DNA of the CDR3 is TGTGCCAGCAGCTTGGAATTCGGCAGGGAAGCTTTCTTT.

This clonotype has only a few counts. CDR3 in DNA: TGTGCCAGCAGTTGGTCAGGAGGGTCGTACGAGCAGTACTTC. It encodes CASSWSGGSYEQYF. J is TRBJ2-7 and V is TRBV12-3 or TRBV12-4; possibly TRBD2 for D (6 bases). V was shortened by 4 bases and J by 4 bases, with 14 bases between the two germline ends. This CDR3 has 14 residues.

Regarding this clonotype: One junction end does not reproduce the germline sequence, and a read error may be involved. V usage is TRBV4-1 and J usage is TRBJ2-7, with 10 bases fitting TRBD2. The CDR3 is made up of 19 amino acids. Looked up from germline, CDR1 is MGHRA and CDR2 is YSYEKL. CDR3 protein: CTSSPNLQGPAGGPYEQYF. In DNA form, the CDR3 reads TGCACCAGCAGCCCAAATTTGCAGGGTCCAGCGGGAGGGCCTTACGAGCAGTACTTC.

This clonotype was counted many times. The rearrangement uses TRBV10-3 and TRBJ1-1, with 8 nucleotides matching TRBD1. V trimming: 4 bases; J trimming: 5 bases; junction bases outside the gene matches: 6. Germline V gives CDR1 ENHRY, CDR2 SYGVKD. The CDR3 covers 14 residues. This chain's CDR3 is CAISAQQGGTEAFF. As DNA, the CDR3 is TGTGCCATCAGTGCCCAACAGGGGGGAACTGAAGCTTTCTTT.

This clonotype occurred a few times. This sequence joins TRBV7-2 and TRBJ1-6; TRBD1 is a possible D gene (6 bases). Trimming left V 5 bases short and J 6 bases short, with 17 bases between. Germline V gene lookup returns CDR1 SGHTA and CDR2 FQGNSA. CDR3 length equals 16 residues. CDR3 nucleotides: TGTGCCAGCAGCCCGAACCCACGGGACACTAATTCACCCCTCCACTTT. Amino acids: CASSPNPRDTNSPLHF.

This clonotype has ten or more counts. This rearrangement joins TRBV7-2 to TRBJ2-5; 8 positions agree with TRBD1. Per germline, CDR1 SGHTA and CDR2 FQGNSA. CDR3 size: 16 residues. After removal of 4 bases from V and 4 bases from J, the junction contained 11 bases not matched to a gene. The CDR3 loop is CASSSRNQGAGETQYF. DNA of the CDR3: TGTGCCAGCAGCTCCCGGAACCAGGGGGCGGGAGAGACCCAGTACTTC.

For this clonotype: Being one base from a much bigger clone, this may be a read error. The chain couples TRBV7-2 to TRBJ1-2; the match to TRBD1 covers 9 bases. The CDR3 covers 14 residues. Germline V lookup: CDR1 SGHTA, CDR2 FQGNSA. The CDR3 DNA reads as TGTGCCTGCAGCTTGGGGGACAGGGCATTTAGCTCCACCTTC. This codes for CACSLGDRAFSSTF.

The chain has TRBV10-3 and TRBJ1-1; 8 bases are shared with TRBD1. V lost 2 bases to trimming and J lost 4 bases; unmatched junction nucleotides: 12. There are 17 residues in the CDR3. Germline CDR1 ENHRY, CDR2 SYGVKD. The CDR3 DNA reads TGTGCCATCAGTGAGAAAGTGGACAGGGACGGGGTCACTGAAGCTTTCTTT. Encoded protein: CAISEKVDRDGVTEAFF.

This clonotype was observed at least ten times. Here the CDR3 DNA reads TGTGCCAGCAGTTTCGGGCAGTACTATGGCTACACCTTC. This sequence encodes CASSFGQYYGYTF. The chain joins TRBV12-3 or TRBV12-4 to TRBJ1-2; D gene uncertain. V was trimmed by 3 bases and J by 3 bases, leaving 8 bases between them. The CDR3 spans 13 residues.

The CDR3 DNA follows: TGTGCCAGCAGCGCCCGGACAGGGTCCGCAGAGACCCAGTACTTC. It encodes CASSARTGSAETQYF. The V and J genes are TRBV7-6 and TRBJ2-5, with TRBD1 matching 8 bases. CDR1 is SGHVS, CDR2 FNYEAQ, per germline. J lost 4 bases, V lost 5 bases, and 9 bases had no gene match. The CDR3 sequence is 15 residues long.

Comments on this clonotype: The junction differs from germline at one of its ends, possibly a read error. The CDR3 DNA reads TGTGCCGGCAGTTTGATCGCCGGAGGACAGGCTTTCTTT. This sequence encodes CAGSLIAGGQAFF. The chain links TRBV12-3 or TRBV12-4 to TRBJ1-1; TRBD1 might be the D (6 bases). The CDR3 loop spans 13 amino acids.